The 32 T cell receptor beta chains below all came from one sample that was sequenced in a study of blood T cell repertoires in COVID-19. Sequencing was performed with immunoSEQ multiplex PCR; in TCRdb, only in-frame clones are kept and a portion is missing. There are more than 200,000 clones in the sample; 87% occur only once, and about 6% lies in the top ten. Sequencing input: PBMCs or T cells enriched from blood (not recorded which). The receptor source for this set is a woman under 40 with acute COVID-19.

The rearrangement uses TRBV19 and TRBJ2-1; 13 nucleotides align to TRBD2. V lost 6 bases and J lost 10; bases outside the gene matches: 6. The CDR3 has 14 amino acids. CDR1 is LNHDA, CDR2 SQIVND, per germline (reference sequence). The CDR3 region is CASSGLAGAREQFF. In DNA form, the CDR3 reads TGTGCCAGTAGCGGACTAGCGGGGGCGCGGGAGCAGTTCTTC.

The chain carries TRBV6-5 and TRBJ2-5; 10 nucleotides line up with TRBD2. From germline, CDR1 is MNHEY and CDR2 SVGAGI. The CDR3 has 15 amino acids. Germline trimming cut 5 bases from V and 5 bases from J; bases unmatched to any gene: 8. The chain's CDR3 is CASSPSGGDGETQYF. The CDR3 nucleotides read TGTGCCAGCAGTCCGAGCGGGGGGGACGGGGAGACCCAGTACTTC.

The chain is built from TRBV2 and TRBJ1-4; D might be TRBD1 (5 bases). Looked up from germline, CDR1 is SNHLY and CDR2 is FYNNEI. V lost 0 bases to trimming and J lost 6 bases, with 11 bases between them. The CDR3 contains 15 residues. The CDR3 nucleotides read TGTGCCAGCAGTGAAGCTGGGGTCAGGGATGAAAAACTGTTTTTT. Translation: CASSEAGVRDEKLFF.

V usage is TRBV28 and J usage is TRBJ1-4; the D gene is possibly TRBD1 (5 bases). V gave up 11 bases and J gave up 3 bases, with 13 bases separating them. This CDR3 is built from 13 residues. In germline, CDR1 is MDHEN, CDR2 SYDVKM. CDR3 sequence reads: CAVGGGANEKLFF. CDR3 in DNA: TGTGCCGTGGGGGGAGGGGCTAATGAAAAACTGTTTTTT.

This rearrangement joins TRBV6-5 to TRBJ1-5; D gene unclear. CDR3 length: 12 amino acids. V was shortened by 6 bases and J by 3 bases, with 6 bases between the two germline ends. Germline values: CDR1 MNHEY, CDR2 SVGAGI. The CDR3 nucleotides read TGTGCCAGCAGCTCACTCAATCAGCCCCAGCATTTT. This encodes CASSSLNQPQHF.

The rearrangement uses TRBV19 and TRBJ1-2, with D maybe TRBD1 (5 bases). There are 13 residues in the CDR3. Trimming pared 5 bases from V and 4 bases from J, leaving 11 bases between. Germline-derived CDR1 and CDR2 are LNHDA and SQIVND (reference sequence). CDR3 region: CASSLVDSYGYTF. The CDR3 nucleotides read TGTGCCAGTAGTCTGGTCGACAGCTATGGCTACACCTTC.

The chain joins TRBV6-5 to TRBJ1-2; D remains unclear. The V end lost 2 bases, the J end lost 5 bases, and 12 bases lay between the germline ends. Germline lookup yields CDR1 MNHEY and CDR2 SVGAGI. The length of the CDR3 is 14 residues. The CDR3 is CASSYDGPWYGYTF. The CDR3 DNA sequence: TGTGCCAGCAGTTACGATGGCCCTTGGTATGGCTACACCTTC.

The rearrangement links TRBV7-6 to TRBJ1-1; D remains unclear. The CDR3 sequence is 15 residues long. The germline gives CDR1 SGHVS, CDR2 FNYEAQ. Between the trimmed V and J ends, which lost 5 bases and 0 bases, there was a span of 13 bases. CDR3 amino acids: CASSPRGGMNTEAFF. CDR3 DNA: TGTGCCAGCAGCCCCCGGGGAGGGATGAACACTGAAGCTTTCTTT.

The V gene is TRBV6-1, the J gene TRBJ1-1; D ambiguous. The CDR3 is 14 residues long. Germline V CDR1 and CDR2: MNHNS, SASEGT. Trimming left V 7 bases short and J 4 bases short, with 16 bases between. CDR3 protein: CASTLLEMGTEAFF. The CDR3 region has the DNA TGTGCCAGCACTCTTCTGGAGATGGGCACTGAAGCTTTCTTT.

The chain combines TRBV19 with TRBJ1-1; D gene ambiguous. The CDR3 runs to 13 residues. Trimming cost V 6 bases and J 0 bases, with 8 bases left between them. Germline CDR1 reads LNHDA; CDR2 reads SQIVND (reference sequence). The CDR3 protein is CASRLRVNTEAFF. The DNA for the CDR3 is TGTGCCAGTAGGTTGAGGGTGAACACTGAAGCTTTCTTT.

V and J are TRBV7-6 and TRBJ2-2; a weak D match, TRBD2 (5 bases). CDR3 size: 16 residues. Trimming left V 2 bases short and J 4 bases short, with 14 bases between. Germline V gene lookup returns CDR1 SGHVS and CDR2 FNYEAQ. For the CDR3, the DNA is TGTGCCAGCAGCTTAACCCCCCTAGGAGGCACCGGGGAGCTGTTTTTT. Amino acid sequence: CASSLTPLGGTGELFF.

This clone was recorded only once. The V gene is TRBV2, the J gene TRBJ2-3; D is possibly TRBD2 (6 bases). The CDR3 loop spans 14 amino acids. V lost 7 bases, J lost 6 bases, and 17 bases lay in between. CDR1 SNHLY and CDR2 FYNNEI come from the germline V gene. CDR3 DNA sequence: TGTGCCAGCACGCGGGACCCCTCCTGGGATACGCAGTATTTT. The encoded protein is CASTRDPSWDTQYF.

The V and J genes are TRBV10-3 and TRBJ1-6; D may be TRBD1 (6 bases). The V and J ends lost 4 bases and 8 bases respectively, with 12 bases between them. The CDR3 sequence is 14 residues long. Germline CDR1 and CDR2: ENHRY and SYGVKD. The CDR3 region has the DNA TGTGCCATCAGTGTGCAGGGGCTCGATTCACCCCTCCACTTT. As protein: CAISVQGLDSPLHF.

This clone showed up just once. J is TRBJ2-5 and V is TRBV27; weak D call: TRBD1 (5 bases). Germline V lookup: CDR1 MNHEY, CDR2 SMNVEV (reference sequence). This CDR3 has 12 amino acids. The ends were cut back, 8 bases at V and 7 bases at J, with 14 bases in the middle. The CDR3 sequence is CASSRQSGTQYF. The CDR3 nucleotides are TGTGCCAGCTCTCGACAGTCAGGGACCCAGTACTTC.

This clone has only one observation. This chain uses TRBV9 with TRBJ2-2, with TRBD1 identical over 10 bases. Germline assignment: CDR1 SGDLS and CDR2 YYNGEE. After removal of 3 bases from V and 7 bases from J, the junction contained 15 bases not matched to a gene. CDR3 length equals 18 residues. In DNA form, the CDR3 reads TGTGCCAGCAGCGCCCAGAGGACAGGGGGATCGAAGGGCGGGGAGCTGTTTTTT. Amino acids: CASSAQRTGGSKGGELFF.

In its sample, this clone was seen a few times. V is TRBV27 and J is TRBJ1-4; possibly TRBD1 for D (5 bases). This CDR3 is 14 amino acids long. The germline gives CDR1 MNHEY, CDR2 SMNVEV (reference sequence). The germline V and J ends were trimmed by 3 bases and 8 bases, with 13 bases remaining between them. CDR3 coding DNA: TGTGCCAGCAGTTTCGGCTCCGGGGGAGAAAAACTGTTTTTT. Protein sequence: CASSFGSGGEKLFF.

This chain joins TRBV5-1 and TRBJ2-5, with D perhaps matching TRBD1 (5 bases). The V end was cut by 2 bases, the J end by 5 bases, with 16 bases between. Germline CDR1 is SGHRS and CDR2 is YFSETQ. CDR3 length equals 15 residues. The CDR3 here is CASSLAQGRVETQYF. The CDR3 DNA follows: TGCGCCAGCAGCTTAGCGCAGGGCCGAGTGGAGACCCAGTACTTC.

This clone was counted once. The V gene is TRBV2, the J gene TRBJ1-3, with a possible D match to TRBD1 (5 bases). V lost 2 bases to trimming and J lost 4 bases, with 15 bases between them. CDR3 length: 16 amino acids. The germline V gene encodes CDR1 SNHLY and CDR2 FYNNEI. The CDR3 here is CASSEIRVMGGNTIYF. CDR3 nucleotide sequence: TGTGCCAGCAGTGAAATCAGGGTTATGGGGGGAAACACCATATATTTT.

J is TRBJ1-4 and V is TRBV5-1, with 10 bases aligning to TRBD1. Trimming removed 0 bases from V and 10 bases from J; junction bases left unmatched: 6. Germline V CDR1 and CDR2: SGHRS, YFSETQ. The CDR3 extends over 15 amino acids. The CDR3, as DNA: TGCGCCAGCAGCTTGGAAGGGACAGGGGCCCCAAAACTGTTTTTT. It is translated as CASSLEGTGAPKLFF. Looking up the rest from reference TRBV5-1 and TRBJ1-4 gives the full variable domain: KAGVTQTPRYLIKTRGQQVTLSCSPISGHRSVSWYQQTPGQGLQFLFEYFSETQRNKGNFPGRFSGRQFSNSRSEMNVSTLELGDSALYLCASSLEGTGAPKLFFGSGTQLSVL.

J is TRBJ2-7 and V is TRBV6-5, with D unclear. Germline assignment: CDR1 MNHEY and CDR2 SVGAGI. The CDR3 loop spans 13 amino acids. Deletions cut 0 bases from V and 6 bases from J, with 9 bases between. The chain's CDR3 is CASSYSPQFEQYF. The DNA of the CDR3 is TGTGCCAGCAGTTACTCCCCACAATTCGAGCAGTACTTC.

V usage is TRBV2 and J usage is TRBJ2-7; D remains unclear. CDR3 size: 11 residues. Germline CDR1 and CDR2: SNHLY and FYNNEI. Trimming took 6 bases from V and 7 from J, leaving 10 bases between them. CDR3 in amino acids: CASSFIQEQYF. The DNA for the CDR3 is TGTGCCAGCAGCTTCATACAGGAGCAGTACTTC.

Here the CDR3 DNA reads TGTGCCAGCAACCAGGATTCTCCCAAAGTGAATGAGCAGTTCTTC. Translating it yields CASNQDSPKVNEQFF. The chain couples TRBV6-5 to TRBJ2-1; no clear D gene. V gave up 7 bases and J gave up 7 bases, with 20 bases separating them. Germline CDR1 and CDR2: MNHEY and SVGAGI. This CDR3 has 15 amino acids.

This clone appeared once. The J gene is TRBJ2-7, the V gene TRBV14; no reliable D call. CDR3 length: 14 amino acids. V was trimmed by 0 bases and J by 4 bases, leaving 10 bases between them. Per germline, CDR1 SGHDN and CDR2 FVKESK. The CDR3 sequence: CASSQDLVSYEQYF. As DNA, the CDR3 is TGTGCCAGCAGCCAAGATTTGGTTAGTTACGAGCAGTACTTC.

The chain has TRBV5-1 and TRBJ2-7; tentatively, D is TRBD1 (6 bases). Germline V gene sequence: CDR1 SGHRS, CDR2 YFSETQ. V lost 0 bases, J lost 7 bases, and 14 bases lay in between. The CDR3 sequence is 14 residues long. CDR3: CASSLGQGSGEQYF. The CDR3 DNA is TGCGCCAGCAGCTTGGGGCAGGGGTCTGGGGAGCAGTACTTC.

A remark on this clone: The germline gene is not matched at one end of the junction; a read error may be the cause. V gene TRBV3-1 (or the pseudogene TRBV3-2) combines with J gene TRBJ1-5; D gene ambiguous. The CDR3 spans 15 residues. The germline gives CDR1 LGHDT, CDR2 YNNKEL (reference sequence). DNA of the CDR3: TGTGCCAGCAGCCAAGATAGAACGGAGAATCGGCCCCAGCATTTT. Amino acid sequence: CASSQDRTENRPQHF.

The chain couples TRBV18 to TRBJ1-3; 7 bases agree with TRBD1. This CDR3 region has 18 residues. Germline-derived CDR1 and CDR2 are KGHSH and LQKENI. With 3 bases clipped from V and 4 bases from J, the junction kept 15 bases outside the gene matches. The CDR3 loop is CASSPLGGTDRVGNTIYF. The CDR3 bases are TGTGCCAGCTCACCTCTTGGGGGAACCGACAGGGTCGGAAACACCATATATTTT.

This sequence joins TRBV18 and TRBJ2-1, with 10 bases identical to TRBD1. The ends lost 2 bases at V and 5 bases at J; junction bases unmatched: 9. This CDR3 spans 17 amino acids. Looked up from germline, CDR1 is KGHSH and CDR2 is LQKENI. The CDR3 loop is CASSPGLWTGGHNEQFF. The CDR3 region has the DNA TGTGCCAGCTCACCAGGACTGTGGACAGGGGGTCACAATGAGCAGTTCTTC.

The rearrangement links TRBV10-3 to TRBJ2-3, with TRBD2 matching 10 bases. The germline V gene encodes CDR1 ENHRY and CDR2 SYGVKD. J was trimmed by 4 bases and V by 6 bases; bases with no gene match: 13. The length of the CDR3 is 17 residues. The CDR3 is CAIRRGLVAGGADTQYF. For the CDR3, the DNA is TGTGCCATCAGGAGGGGGCTCGTAGCGGGAGGCGCAGATACGCAGTATTTT.

The CDR3 DNA sequence: TGTGCCAGCAGCTTTAAAGGGGCATGGCCCGGGGAGCTGTTTTTT. Its protein is CASSFKGAWPGELFF. The V gene is TRBV11-1, the J gene TRBJ2-2; D might be TRBD1 (5 bases). CDR3 length: 15 residues. V dropped 3 bases and J dropped 6 bases, with 14 bases sitting between them. Germline V gene sequence: CDR1 SGHAT, CDR2 FQDESV (reference sequence).

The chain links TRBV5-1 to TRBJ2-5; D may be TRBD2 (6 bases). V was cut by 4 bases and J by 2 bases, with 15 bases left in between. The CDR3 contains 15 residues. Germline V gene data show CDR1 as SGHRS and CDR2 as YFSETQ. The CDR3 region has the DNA TGCGCCAGCAGCCCCTCTAGCGCTTTACAAGAGACCCAGTACTTC. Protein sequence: CASSPSSALQETQYF.

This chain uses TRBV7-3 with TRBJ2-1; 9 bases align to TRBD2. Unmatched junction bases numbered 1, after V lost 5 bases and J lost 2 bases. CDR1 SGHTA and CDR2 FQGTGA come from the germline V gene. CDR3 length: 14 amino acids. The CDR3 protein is CASSRGGAYNEQFF. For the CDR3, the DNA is TGTGCCAGCAGCCGCGGGGGGGCCTACAATGAGCAGTTCTTC.

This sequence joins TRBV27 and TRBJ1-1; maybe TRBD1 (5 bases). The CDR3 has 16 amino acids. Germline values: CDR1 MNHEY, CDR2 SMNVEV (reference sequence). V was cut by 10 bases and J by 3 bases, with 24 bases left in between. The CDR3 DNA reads TGTGCCACCCTCCCTTATGGAGGGACTGGGTACACTGAAGCTTTCTTT. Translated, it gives CATLPYGGTGYTEAFF.